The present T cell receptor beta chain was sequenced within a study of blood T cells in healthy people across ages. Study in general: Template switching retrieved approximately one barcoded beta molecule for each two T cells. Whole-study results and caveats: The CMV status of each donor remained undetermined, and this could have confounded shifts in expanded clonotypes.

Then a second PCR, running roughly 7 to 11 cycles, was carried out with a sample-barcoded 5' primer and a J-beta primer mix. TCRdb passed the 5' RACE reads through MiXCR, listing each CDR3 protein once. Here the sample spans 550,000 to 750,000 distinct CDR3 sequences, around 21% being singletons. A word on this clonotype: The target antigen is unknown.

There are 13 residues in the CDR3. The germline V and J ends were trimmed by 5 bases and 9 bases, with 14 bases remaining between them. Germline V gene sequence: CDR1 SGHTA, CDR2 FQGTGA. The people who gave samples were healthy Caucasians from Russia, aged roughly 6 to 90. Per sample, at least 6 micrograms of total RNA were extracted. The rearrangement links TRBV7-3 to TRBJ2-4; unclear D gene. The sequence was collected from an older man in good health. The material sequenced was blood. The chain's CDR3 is CASSPRPDGIQYF. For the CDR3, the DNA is TGTGCCAGCAGCCCAAGGCCCGATGGCATTCAGTACTTC.